This T cell receptor (beta chain) came from a study of T cells in localized non-small cell lung cancer (dated by TCRdb to the early 2020s). Study-wide context: The study analyzed T cell repertoires of 200 to 300 early-stage NSCLC patients, comparing tumors and uninvolved tumor-adjacent lungs. The cohort comprised 200 to 300 treatment-naïve NSCLC patients with resected, localized lung tumors. The mean age of the NSCLC patients was 60 to 85 years, with 120 to 150 men and nearly 110 women.

Of note for this clone: What antigen it recognizes has not been identified. Base qualities are not provided; no much larger clone lies one nucleotide away.

The immunoSEQ Assay was used to sequence TCR beta CDR3 regions from DNA. The paper's data handling went like this. T cell density was computed as TCR beta template counts normalized to usable DNA estimated by amplifying housekeeping genes. The preseqR package was used to estimate richness by extrapolating to 400,000 templates for PBMC samples and to 120,000 templates for tissue samples. Clonality was defined by subtracting Pielou's evenness from one. Tissue-enriched TCRs were identified by differential abundance testing using productive amino-acid clonotypes, minimum total count 5 and alpha 0.1. The Jaccard Index and the Morisita Overlap Index were used to quantify repertoire overlap between compartments. GLIPH clustered TCR beta CDR3s with public tetramer-defined viral CDR3s; viral motifs required at least three viral sequences plus V-gene enrichment. Entries here come from immuneACCESS through TCRdb and include only in-frame sequences with V and J called. Some clones fail to appear in such tables; in the studies checked, an unresolved V gene covers under half of the shortfall, and the cause of the remainder is unknown. From that table come the V and J calls and clone size; the DNA was used to work out D and trimming. The table for this sample lists around 28,000 clones; around 94% of them were counted only once. The ten largest clones add up to over 0.6% of the sample.

What the research found in general, with its limitations: Higher T cell density in blood was associated with longer overall survival, whereas higher clonality in adjacent lung was associated with shorter survival. The highest T cell clonality was observed in uninvolved tumor-adjacent lung, where clonality exceeded that of tumor, suggesting that antigenic responses were more focused in uninvolved tumor-adjacent lung. Of the top 100 tumor clones, a median of roughly 57 were detected in paired uninvolved adjacent lung; approximately 30 were also among that lung's top 100. Because multi-region tumor sequencing was not done, intratumor heterogeneity could not be ruled out. Because the study design was exploratory, TCR variables were selected using unadjusted p-values without false-discovery rate correction.

At diagnosis, peripheral blood, uninvolved tumor-adjacent lung and tumor were collected and were preserved as a mix of fresh-frozen and FFPE material. For TCR repertoire profiling, blood samples were analyzed as peripheral blood mononuclear cells. The CDR3, cysteine through phenylalanine, is 15 amino acids long. Just CDR3 DNA is preserved here, 45 bases in frame from base 1. Trimmed from V: 2 bases; trimmed from J: 1 base; junction bases lacking a gene match: 2. CDR1 and CDR2 are drawn from the germline V gene: SGHTA, FQGNSA. Here the sequenced sample was peripheral blood, taken before any cancer treatment. The receptor chain draws on TRBV7-2 and TRBJ2-3, with 8 central nucleotides matching TRBD2. This receptor was obtained from a woman between 35 and 75 years old with stage I lung adenocarcinoma. The DNA reads TGTGCCAGCAGCTTAAGGCGGGGGGGCACAGATACGCAGTATTTT. Translation gives CASSLRRGGTDTQYF.